The sequence of this T cell receptor (beta chain) was determined in a study of cytomegalovirus exposure and HLA in healthy donors. Concerning this clone itself: What it binds is unknown.

The V gene lost 3 bases and the J gene lost 2 bases, with 13 bases spanning the gap. CDR1 is MGHRA and CDR2 is YSYEKL in the germline V gene. The CDR3 has 15 amino acids. Overall study results and limits: Most sequenced TCRs were rare (though some public TCRs occurred in many donors). In an earlier analysis, about 87% or about 30%: the productive usage of most TCR beta V segments.

The PCR made use of 60 Vbeta and 13 Jbeta primers. Sequencing was performed with immunoSEQ multiplex PCR; in TCRdb, only in-frame clones are kept and a portion is missing. The repertoire holds 45,000 to 65,000 clones, with about 72% as singletons. The chain combines TRBV4-1 with TRBJ2-5, with D perhaps matching TRBD2 (5 bases). The origin of this receptor is a woman in her thirties or forties in good health and CMV-seropositive. The material sequenced was PBMCs. DNA for the CDR3: TGCGCCAGCAGCCATGACCCGGGAACGCAAGAGACCCAGTACTTC. As protein: CASSHDPGTQETQYF.